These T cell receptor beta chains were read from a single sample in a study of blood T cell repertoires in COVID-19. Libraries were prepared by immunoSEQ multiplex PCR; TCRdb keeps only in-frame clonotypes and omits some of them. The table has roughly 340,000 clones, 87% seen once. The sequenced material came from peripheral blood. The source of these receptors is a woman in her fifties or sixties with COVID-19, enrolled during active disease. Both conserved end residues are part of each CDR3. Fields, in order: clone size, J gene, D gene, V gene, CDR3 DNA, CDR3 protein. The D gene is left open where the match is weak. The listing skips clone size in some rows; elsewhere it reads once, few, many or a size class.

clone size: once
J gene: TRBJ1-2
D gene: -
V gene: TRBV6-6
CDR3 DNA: TGTGCCAGCTTACGTCGAGATTATGGCTACACCTTC
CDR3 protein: CASLRRDYGYTF

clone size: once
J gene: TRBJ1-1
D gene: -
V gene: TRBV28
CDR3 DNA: TGTGCCAGCAGCAGGACGAGGGGGGGCGTGCCATTGCCACTCGCTGAAGCTTTCTTT
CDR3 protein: CASSRTRGGVPLPLAEAFF

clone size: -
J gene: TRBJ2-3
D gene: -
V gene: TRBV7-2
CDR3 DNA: TGTGCCAGCAGCTTAGTCAGGGATCGGCATACGCAGTATTTT
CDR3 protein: CASSLVRDRHTQYF

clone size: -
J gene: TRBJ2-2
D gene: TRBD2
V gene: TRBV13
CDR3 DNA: TGTGCCAGCAGCCTTCGAGGACTAGCGGGAGGCAAGAACACCGGGGAGCTGTTTTTT
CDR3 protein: CASSLRGLAGGKNTGELFF

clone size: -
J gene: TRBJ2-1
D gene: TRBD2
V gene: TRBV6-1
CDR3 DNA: TGTGCCAGCAGTGGGTTATGGAGCGGGAGGGCCTCCTACAATGAGCAGTTCTTC
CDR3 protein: CASSGLWSGRASYNEQFF

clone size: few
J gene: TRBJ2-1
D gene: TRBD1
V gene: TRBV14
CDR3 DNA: TGTGCCAGCAGCTCCACCGTGGACCGGGACAGGGAATACAATGAGCAGTTCTTC
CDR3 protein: CASSSTVDRDREYNEQFF

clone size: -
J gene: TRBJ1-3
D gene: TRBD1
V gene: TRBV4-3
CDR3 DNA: TGCGCCAGCAGCCAAGGCGCCGGGACAGGGGGCTTTACCGCCTCTGGAAACACCATATATTTT
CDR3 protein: CASSQGAGTGGFTASGNTIYF

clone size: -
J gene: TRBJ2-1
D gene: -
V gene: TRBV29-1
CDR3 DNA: TGCAGCGTTGAACTACAGGGAGATGAGCAGTTCTTC
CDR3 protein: CSVELQGDEQFF

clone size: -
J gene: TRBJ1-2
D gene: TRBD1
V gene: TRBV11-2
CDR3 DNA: TGTGCCAGCAGCTTAGATCAGGCAGGGGGCGCAAACTATGGCTACACCTTC
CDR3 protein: CASSLDQAGGANYGYTF

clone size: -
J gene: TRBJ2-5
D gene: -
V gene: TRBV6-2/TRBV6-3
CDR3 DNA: TGTGCCAGCAGTTACAGCGGGACCCAGTACTTC
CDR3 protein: CASSYSGTQYF

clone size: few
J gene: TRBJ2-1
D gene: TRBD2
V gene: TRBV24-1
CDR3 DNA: TGTGCCACCAGTGATTCTAGCGGGGTCTATAATGAGCAGTTCTTC
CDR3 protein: CATSDSSGVYNEQFF

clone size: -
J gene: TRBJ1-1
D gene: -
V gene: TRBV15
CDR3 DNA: TGTGCCACCAGCAGCGTGAACACTGAAGCTTTCTTT
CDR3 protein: CATSSVNTEAFF

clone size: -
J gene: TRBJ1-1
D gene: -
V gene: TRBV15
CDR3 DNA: TGTGCCACCAGCAGAGCGGGGGTGGGCACTGAAGCTTTCTTT
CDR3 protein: CATSRAGVGTEAFF

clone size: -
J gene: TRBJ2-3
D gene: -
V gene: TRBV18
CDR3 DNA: TGTGCCAGCTCACCGGGCCAGAACACAGATACGCAGTATTTT
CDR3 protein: CASSPGQNTDTQYF

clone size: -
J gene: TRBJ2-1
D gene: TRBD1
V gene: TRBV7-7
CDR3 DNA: TGTGCCAGCAGCTTCGGGACAGGTCCGTACAATGAGCAGTTCTTC
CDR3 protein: CASSFGTGPYNEQFF

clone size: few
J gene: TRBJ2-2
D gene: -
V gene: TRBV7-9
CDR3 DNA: TGTGCCAGCAGCTTGGGCAGGGAATTTACCGGGGAGCTGTTTTTT
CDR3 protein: CASSLGREFTGELFF

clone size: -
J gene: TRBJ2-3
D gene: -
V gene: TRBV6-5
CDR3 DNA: TGTGCCAGCAGTTCCTTCGCACAGGGTTCCACGCAGTATTTT
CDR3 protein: CASSSFAQGSTQYF